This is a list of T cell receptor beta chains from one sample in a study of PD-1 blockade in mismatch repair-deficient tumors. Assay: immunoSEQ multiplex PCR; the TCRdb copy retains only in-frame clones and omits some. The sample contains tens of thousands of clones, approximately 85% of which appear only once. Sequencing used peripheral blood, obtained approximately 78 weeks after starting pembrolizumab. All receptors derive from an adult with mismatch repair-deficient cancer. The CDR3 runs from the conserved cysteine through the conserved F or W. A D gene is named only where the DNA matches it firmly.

CDR3aa: CAISEVGVNTGELFF
v_gene: TRBV10-3
d_gene: -

CDR3aa: CASSARAGGWEQYF
v_gene: TRBV13
d_gene: TRBD2

CDR3aa: CASMQRETKTQYF
v_gene: TRBV19
d_gene: TRBD2

CDR3aa: CASSEAQGAANEKLFF
v_gene: TRBV6-1
d_gene: TRBD1

CDR3aa: CASSLDGDSNQPQHF
v_gene: TRBV5-1
d_gene: -

CDR3aa: CASSSPLGEARISGYTF
v_gene: TRBV7-8
d_gene: -

CDR3aa: CAWSADEQFF
v_gene: TRBV30
d_gene: -

CDR3aa: CASSESIGTDNQPQHF
v_gene: TRBV25-1
d_gene: -

CDR3aa: CASSLNRNTEAFF
v_gene: TRBV7-3
d_gene: -

CDR3aa: CASSSLGAGSYEQYF
v_gene: TRBV5-1
d_gene: -

CDR3aa: CASSYSYRDYGYTF
v_gene: TRBV6-5
d_gene: -

CDR3aa: CASSDIAETTGELFF
v_gene: TRBV25-1
d_gene: -

CDR3aa: CASSRTGNQPQHF
v_gene: TRBV7-9
d_gene: TRBD1

CDR3aa: CAWSILYEQYF
v_gene: TRBV30
d_gene: -

CDR3aa: CAWSGTGNTIYF
v_gene: TRBV30
d_gene: -

CDR3aa: CASSQVDSRGYTF
v_gene: TRBV14
d_gene: -

CDR3aa: CASSITGTDTQYF
v_gene: TRBV19
d_gene: -

CDR3aa: CASSLTGGYFDEQYF
v_gene: TRBV27
d_gene: -

CDR3aa: CATSGSDRRWVQFF
v_gene: TRBV15
d_gene: -

CDR3aa: CASSSGQGNGATQYF
v_gene: TRBV5-1
d_gene: TRBD1

CDR3aa: CASSQATSGHSYEQYF
v_gene: TRBV4-2
d_gene: TRBD2

CDR3aa: CASSPTGWAEAFF
v_gene: TRBV6-5
d_gene: TRBD1

CDR3aa: CASSLDHGVPGELFF
v_gene: TRBV11-2
d_gene: -

CDR3aa: CASTTGGSTDTQYF
v_gene: TRBV18
d_gene: TRBD1

CDR3aa: CASTWDSGNTIYF
v_gene: TRBV18
d_gene: -

CDR3aa: CASSQSRTGYGYTF
v_gene: TRBV14
d_gene: TRBD1

CDR3aa: CASSLWLAGIQETQYF
v_gene: TRBV5-6
d_gene: TRBD2

CDR3aa: CASSLGATGGTYEQYF
v_gene: TRBV5-1
d_gene: TRBD1

CDR3aa: CASSVSGGTDTQYF
v_gene: TRBV10-1
d_gene: -

CDR3aa: CASSLGANQPQHF
v_gene: TRBV11-1
d_gene: -

CDR3aa: CASSAREDTQYF
v_gene: TRBV9
d_gene: -